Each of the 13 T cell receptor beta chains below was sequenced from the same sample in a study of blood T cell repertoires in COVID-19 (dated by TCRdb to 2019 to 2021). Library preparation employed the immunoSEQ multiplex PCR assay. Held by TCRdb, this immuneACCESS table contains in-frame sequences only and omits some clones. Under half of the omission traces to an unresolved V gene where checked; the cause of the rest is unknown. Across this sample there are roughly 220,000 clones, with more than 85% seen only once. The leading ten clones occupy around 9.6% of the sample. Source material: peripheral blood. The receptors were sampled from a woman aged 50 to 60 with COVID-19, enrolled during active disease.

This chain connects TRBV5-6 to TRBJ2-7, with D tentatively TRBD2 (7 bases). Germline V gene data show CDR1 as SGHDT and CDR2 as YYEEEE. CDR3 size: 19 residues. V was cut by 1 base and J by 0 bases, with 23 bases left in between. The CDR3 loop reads CASSLRGNPGGRGSYEQYV. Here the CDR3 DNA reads TGTGCCAGCAGCTTGCGGGGAAACCCGGGAGGCAGGGGCTCCTACGAGCAGTACGTC.

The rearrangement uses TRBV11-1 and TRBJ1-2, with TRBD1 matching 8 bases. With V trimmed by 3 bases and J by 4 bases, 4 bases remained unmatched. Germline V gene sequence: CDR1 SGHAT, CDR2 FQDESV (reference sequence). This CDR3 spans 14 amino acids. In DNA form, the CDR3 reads TGTGCCAGCAGCTTGGGCCAGGGGGCCTATGGCTACACCTTC. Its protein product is CASSLGQGAYGYTF.

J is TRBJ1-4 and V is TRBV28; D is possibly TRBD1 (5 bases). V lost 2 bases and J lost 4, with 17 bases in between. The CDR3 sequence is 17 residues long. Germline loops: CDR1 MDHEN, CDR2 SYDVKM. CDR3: CASSLGPGREHNEKLFF. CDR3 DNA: TGTGCCAGCAGTTTAGGGCCAGGGAGGGAGCATAATGAAAAACTGTTTTTT.

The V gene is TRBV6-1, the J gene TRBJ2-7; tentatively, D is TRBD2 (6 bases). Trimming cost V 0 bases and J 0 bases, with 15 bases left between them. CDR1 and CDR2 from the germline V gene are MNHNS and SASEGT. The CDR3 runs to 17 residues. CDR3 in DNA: TGTGCCAGCAGTGAAGCGCCGTTAGCGGCGAGCTCCTACGAGCAGTACTTC. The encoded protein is CASSEAPLAASSYEQYF.

The CDR3: CASSIPTGTGAGNTIYF. The CDR3 DNA reads as TGTGCCAGCAGCATCCCGACCGGGACAGGGGCTGGAAACACCATATATTTT. The V and J genes are TRBV7-8 and TRBJ1-3, with 10 bases matching TRBD1. This CDR3 region has 17 residues. The ends lost 5 bases at V and 2 bases at J; junction bases unmatched: 9. Germline CDR1 reads SGHVS; CDR2 reads FQNEAQ. Filled out from reference TRBV7-8 and TRBJ1-3, the complete variable domain reads GAGVSQSPRYKVAKRGQDVALRCDPISGHVSLFWYQQALGQGPEFLTYFQNEAQLDKSGLPSDRFFAERPEGSVSTLKIQRTQQEDSAVYLCASSIPTGTGAGNTIYFGEGSWLTVV.

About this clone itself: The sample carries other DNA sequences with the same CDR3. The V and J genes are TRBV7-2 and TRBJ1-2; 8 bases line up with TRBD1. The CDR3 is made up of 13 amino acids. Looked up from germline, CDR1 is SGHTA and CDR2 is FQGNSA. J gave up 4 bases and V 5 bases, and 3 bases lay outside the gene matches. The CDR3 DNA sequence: TGTGCCAGCAGCGGAGACAGGGGCTATGGCTACACCTTC. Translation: CASSGDRGYGYTF.

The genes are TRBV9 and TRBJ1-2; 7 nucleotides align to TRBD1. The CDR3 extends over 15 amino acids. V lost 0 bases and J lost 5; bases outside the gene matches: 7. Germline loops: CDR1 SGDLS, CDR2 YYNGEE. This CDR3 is CASSVGWGQSYGYTF. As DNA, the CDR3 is TGTGCCAGCAGCGTAGGGTGGGGACAGTCTTATGGCTACACCTTC. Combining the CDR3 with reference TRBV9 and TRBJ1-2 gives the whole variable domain DSGVTQTPKHLITATGQRVTLRCSPRSGDLSVYWYQQSLDQGLQFLIQYYNGEERAKGNILERFSAQQFPDLHSELNLSSLELGDSALYFCASSVGWGQSYGYTFGSGTRLTVV.

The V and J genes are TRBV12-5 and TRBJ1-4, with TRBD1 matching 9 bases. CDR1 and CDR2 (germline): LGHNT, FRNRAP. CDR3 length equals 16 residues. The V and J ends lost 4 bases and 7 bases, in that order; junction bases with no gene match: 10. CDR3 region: CASGSMLTGGGEKLFF. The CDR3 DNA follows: TGTGCTAGTGGTTCGATGCTGACAGGGGGTGGTGAAAAACTGTTTTTT.

The CDR3 loop is CASSWTPTSYEQYV. In DNA, the CDR3 is TGTGCCAGCAGTTGGACGCCCACTAGCTACGAGCAGTACGTC. The chain couples TRBV6-5 to TRBJ2-7, with a possible D match to TRBD2 (5 bases). From germline, CDR1 is MNHEY and CDR2 SVGAGI. The length of the CDR3 is 14 residues. V lost 4 bases and J 3 bases, leaving 13 bases between the germline ends.

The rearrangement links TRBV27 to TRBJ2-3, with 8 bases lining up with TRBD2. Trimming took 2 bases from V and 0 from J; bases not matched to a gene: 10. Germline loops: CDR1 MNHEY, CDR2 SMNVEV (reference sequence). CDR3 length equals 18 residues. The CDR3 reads CASSLRGGHGYSTDTQYF. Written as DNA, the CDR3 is TGTGCCAGCAGTTTACGGGGGGGGCACGGATATAGCACAGATACGCAGTATTTT.

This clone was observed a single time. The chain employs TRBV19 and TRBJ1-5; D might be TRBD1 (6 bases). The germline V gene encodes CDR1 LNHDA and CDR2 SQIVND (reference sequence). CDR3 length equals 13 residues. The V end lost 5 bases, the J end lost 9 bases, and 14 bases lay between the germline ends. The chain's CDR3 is CASSRAGEWPQHF. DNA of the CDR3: TGTGCCAGTAGTCGAGCAGGGGAATGGCCCCAGCATTTT.

CDR3 DNA: TGCGCCAGCAGCTTGGGGACAGGCACGAACACCGGGGAGCTGTTTTTT. This codes for CASSLGTGTNTGELFF. This chain connects TRBV5-1 to TRBJ2-2; TRBD1 matches at 7 bases. The CDR3 runs 16 residues. CDR1 SGHRS and CDR2 YFSETQ come from the germline V gene. With 0 bases clipped from V and 0 bases from J, the junction kept 2 bases outside the gene matches.

The CDR3 region has the DNA TGTGCCAGCAGTGAGGGGTGGGGGACTTCCTATGGCTACACCTTC. It yields the protein CASSEGWGTSYGYTF. This sequence joins TRBV6-1 and TRBJ1-2; D may be TRBD1 (5 bases). The V and J ends lost 3 bases and 4 bases respectively, with 15 bases between them. The CDR3 extends over 15 amino acids. Looked up from germline, CDR1 is MNHNS and CDR2 is SASEGT.